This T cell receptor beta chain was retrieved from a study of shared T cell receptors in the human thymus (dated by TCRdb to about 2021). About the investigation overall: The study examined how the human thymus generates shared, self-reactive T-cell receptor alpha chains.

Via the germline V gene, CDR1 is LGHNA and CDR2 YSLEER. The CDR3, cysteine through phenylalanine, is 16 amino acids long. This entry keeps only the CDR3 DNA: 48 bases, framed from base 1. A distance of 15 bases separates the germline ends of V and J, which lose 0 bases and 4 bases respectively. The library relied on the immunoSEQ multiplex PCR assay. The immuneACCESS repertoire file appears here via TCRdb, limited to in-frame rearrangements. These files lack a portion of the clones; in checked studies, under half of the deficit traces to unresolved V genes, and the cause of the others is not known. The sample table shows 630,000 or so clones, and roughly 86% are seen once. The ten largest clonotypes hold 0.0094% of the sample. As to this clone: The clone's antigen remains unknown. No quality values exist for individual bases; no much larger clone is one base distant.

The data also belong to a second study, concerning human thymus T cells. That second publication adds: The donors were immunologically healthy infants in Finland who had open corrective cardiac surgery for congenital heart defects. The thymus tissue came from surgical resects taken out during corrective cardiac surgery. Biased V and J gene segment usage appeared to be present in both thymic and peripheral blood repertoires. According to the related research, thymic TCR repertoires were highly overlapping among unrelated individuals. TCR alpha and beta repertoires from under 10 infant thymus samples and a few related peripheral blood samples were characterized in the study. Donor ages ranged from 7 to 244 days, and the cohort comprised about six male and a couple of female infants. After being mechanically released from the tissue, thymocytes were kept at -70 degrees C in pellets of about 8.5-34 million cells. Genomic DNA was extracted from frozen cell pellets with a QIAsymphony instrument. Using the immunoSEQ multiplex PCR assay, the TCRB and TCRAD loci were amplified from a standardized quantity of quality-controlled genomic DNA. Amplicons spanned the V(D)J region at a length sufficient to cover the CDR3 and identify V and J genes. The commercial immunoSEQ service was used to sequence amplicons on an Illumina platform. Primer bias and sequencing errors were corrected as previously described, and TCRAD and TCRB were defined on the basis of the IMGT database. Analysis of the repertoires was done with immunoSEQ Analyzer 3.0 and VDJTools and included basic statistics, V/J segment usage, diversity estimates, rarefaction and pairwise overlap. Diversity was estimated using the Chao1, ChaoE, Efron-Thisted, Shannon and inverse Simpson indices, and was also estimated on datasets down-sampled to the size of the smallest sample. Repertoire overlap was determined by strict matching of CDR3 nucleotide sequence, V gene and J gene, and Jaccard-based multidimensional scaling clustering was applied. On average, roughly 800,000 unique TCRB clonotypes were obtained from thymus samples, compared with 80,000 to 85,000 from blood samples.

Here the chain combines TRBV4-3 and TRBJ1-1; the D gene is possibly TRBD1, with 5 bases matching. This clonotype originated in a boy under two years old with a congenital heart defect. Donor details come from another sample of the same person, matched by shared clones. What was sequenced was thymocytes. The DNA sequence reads TGCGCCAGCAGCCAAGATCATCGACAGCCGGTCACTGAAGCTTTCTTT. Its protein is CASSQDHRQPVTEAFF.